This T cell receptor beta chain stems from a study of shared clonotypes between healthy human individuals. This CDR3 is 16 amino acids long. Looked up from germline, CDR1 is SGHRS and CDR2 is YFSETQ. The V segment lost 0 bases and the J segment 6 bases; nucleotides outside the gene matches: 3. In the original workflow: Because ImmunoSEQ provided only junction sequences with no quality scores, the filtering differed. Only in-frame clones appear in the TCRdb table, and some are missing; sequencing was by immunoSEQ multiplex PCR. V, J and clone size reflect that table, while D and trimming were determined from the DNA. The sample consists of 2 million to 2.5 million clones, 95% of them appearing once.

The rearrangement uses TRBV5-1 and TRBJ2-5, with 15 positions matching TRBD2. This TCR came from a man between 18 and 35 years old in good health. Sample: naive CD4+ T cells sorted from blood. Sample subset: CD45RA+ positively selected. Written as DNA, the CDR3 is TGCGCCAGCAGCTTGGAGGGACTAGCGGGAGGTCAGACCCAGTACTTC. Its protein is CASSLEGLAGGQTQYF.